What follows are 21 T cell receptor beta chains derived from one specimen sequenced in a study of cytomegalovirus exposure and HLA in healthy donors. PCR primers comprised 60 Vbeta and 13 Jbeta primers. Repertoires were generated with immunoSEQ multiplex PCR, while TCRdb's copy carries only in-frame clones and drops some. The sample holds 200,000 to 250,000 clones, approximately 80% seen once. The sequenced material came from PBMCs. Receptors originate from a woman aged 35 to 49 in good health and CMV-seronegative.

This CDR3 reads CASSRQGGGNTEAFF. In nucleotides, the CDR3 is TGTGCCAGCAGCCGACAGGGGGGCGGGAACACTGAAGCTTTCTTT. The chain carries TRBV7-2 and TRBJ1-1; 9 nucleotides align to TRBD1. The CDR3 spans 15 residues. J was trimmed by 1 base and V by 5 bases; bases with no gene match: 5. CDR1 is SGHTA and CDR2 is FQGNSA in the germline V gene. The full variable domain, with the rest looked up from reference TRBV7-2 and TRBJ1-1, is GAGVSQSPSNKVTEKGKDVELRCDPISGHTALYWYRQSLGQGLEFLIYFQGNSAPDKSGLPSDRFSAERTGGSVSTLTIQRTQQEDSAVYLCASSRQGGGNTEAFFGQGTRLTVV.

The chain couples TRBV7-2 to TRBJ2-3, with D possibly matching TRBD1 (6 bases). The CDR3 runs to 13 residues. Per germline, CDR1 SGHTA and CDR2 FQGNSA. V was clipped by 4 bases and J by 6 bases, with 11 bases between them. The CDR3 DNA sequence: TGTGCCAGCAGCTGGACAGTGGGCGATACGCAGTATTTT. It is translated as CASSWTVGDTQYF. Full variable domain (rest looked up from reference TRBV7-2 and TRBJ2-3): GAGVSQSPSNKVTEKGKDVELRCDPISGHTALYWYRQSLGQGLEFLIYFQGNSAPDKSGLPSDRFSAERTGGSVSTLTIQRTQQEDSAVYLCASSWTVGDTQYFGPGTRLTVL.

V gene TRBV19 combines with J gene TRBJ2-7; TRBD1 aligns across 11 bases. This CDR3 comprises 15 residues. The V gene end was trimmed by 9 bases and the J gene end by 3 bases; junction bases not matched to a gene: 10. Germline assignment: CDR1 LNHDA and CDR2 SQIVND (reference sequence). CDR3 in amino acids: CASKIGTGGSYEQYF. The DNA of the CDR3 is TGTGCCAGCAAAATCGGGACAGGGGGTAGCTACGAGCAGTACTTC.

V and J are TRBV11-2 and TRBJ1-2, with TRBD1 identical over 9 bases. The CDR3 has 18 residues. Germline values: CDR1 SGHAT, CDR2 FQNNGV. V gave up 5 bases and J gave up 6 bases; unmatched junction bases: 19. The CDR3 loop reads CASSGTGWSQLSGHGYTF. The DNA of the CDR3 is TGTGCCAGCAGCGGGACAGGGTGGTCCCAATTATCGGGTCATGGCTACACCTTC.

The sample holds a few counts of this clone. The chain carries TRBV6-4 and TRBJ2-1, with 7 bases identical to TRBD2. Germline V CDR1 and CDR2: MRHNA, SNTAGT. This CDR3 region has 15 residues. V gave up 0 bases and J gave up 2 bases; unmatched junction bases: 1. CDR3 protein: CASSDSGGAYNEQFF. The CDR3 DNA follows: TGTGCCAGCAGTGACTCTGGGGGGGCCTACAATGAGCAGTTCTTC.

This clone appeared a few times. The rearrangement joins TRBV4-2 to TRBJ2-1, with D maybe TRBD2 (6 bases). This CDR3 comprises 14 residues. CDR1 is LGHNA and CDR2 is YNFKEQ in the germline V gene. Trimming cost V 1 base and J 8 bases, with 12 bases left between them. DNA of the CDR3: TGTGCCAGCAGCCAAGGGACTAACGTCGATGAGCAGTTCTTC. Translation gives CASSQGTNVDEQFF.

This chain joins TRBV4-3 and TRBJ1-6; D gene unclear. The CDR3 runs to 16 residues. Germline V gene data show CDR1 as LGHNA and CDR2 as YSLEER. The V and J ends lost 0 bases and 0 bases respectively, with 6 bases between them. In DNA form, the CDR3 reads TGCGCCAGCAGCCAAGATGCGAGCTCCTATAATTCACCCCTCCACTTT. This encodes CASSQDASSYNSPLHF.

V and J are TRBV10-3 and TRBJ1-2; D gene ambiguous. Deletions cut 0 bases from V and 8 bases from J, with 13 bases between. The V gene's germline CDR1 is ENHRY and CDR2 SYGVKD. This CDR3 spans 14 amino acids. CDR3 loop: CAISESGGHRGYTF. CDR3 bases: TGTGCCATCAGTGAGTCCGGCGGCCATAGGGGCTACACCTTC.

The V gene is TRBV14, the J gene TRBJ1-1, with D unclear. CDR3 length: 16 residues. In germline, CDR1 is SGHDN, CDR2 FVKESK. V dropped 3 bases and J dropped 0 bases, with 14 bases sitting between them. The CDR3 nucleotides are TGTGCCAGCAGCCAGGAGTCAGCATTGATGAACACTGAAGCTTTCTTT. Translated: CASSQESALMNTEAFF.

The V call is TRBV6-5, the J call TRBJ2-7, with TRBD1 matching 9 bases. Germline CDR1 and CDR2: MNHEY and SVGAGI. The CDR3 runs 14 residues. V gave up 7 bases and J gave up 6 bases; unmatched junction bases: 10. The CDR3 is CASIRDRVLCEQYF. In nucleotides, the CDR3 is TGTGCCAGCATCCGGGACAGGGTTTTATGCGAGCAGTACTTC.

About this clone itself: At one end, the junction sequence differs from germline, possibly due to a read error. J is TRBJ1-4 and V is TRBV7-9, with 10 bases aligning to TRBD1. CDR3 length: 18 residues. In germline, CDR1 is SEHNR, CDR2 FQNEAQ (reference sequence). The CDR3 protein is CSSSLGTGETATNEKLFF. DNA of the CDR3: TGTTCCAGCAGCTTAGGGACAGGGGAAACCGCAACTAATGAAAAACTGTTTTTT.

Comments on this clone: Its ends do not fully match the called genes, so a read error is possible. CDR3 in amino acids: CSSSLVAGEQYF. The DNA for the CDR3 is TGTTCCAGCAGCTTAGTTGCGGGCGAGCAGTACTTC. This rearrangement joins TRBV7-9 to TRBJ2-7; possible D gene TRBD2, 5 bases. CDR1 and CDR2 from the germline V gene are SEHNR and FQNEAQ (reference sequence). CDR3 size: 12 residues.

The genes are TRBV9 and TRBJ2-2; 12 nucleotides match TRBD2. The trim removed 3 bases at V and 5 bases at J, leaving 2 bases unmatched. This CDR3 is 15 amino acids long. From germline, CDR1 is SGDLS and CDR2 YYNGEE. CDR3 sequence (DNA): TGTGCCAGCAGCGGGACTAGCGGGACGACCGGGGAGCTGTTTTTT. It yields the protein CASSGTSGTTGELFF.

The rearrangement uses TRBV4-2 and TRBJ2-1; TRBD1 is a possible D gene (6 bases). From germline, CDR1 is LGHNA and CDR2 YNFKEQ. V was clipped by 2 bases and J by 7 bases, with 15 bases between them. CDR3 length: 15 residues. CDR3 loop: CASSQWEQGRNEQFF. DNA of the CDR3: TGTGCCAGCAGCCAATGGGAACAGGGTCGGAATGAGCAGTTCTTC.

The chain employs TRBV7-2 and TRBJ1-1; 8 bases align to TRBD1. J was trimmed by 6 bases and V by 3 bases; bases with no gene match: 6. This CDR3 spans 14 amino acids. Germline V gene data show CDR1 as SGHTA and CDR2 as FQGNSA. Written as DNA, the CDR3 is TGTGCCAGCAGCTTTACAGGGGGGTCTGCTGAAGCTTTCTTT. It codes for CASSFTGGSAEAFF.

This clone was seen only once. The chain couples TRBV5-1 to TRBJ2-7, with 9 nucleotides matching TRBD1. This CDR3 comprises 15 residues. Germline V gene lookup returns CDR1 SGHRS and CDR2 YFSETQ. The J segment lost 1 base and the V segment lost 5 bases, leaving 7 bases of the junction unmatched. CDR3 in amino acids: CASSSAGTGSYEQYF. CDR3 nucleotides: TGCGCCAGCAGTTCAGCCGGGACAGGGTCCTACGAGCAGTACTTC.

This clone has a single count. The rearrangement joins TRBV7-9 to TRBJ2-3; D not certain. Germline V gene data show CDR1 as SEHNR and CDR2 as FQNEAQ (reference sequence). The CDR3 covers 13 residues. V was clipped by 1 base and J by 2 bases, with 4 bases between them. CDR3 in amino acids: CASSLDFTDTQYF. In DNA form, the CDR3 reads TGTGCCAGCAGCTTAGACTTCACAGATACGCAGTATTTT.

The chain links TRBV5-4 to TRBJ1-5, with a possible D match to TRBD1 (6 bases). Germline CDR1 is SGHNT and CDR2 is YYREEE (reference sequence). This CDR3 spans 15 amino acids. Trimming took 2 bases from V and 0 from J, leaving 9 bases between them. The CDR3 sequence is CASSLGGNSNQPQHF. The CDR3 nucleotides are TGTGCCAGCAGCTTAGGGGGAAATAGCAATCAGCCCCAGCATTTT.

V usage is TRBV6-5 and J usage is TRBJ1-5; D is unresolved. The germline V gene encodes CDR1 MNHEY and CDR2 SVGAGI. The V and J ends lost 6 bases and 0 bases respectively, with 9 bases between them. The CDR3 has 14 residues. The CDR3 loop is CASRDSYSNQPQHF. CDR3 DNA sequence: TGTGCCAGCAGGGACTCTTATAGCAATCAGCCCCAGCATTTT.

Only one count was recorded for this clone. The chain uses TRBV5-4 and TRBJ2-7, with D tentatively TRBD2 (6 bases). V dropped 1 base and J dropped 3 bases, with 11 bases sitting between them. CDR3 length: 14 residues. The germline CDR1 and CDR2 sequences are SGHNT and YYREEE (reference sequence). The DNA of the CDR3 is TGTGCCAGCAGCTTGTACGGGAGCCTCTACGAGCAGTACTTC. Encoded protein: CASSLYGSLYEQYF. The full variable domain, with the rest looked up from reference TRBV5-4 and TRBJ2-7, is ETGVTQSPTHLIKTRGQQVTLRCSSQSGHNTVSWYQQALGQGPQFIFQYYREEENGRGNFPPRFSGLQFPNYSSELNVNALELDDSALYLCASSLYGSLYEQYFGPGTRLTVT.

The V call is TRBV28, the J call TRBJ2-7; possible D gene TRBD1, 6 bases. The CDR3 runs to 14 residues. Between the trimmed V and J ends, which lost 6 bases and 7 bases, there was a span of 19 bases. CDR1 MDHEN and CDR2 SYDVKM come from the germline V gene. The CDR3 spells CASRPSQGLGEQYF. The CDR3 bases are TGTGCCAGCAGGCCCTCACAGGGATTGGGAGAGCAGTACTTC.